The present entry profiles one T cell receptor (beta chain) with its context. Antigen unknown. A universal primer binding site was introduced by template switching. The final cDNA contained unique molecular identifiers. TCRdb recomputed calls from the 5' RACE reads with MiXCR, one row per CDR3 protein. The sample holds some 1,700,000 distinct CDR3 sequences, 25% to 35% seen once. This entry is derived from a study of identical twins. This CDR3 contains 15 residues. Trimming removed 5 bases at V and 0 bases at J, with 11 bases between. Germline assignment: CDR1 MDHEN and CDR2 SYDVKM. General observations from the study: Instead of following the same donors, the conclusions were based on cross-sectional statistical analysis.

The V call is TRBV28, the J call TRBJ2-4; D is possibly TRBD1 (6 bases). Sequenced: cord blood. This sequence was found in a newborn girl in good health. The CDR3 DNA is TGTGCCAGCAGTGTGACAGGAGTAGCCAAAAACATTCAGTACTTC. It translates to CASSVTGVAKNIQYF.